This T cell receptor (beta chain) was found in a study of blood T cell repertoires in COVID-19. About the study: The United States, Italy and Spain were the sources of the acute and convalescent COVID-19 samples. The analysed material was cDNA or gDNA that came from T cells, B-cell-depleted T cells, or PBMCs.

Study processing details: Reference gene primers were amplified, and this amplification served to estimate nucleated cell counts. TCRdb keeps only in-frame clones here, not all; method: immunoSEQ multiplex PCR. The V and J calls and clone size come from that table; D and trimming were worked out from the DNA. The table has tens of thousands of clones, around 79% seen once. The clonotype originates from a man aged 45-65 years with active or convalescent COVID-19. Sequencing used peripheral blood.

Here the CDR3 DNA reads TGTGCCAGCAGCTTAGGAGTGATCTCTGGAAACACCATATATTTT. Its protein product is CASSLGVISGNTIYF. This chain joins TRBV5-5 and TRBJ1-3; D uncertain. The germline V gene has CDR1 SGHKS and CDR2 YYEKEE (reference sequence). V lost 2 bases, J lost 0 bases, and 9 bases lay in between. There are 15 residues in the CDR3. The full variable domain, rest sourced from reference TRBV5-5 and TRBJ1-3, is DAGVTQSPTHLIKTRGQQVTLRCSPISGHKSVSWYQQVLGQGPQFIFQYYEKEERGRGNFPDRFSARQFPNYSSELNVNALLLGDSALYLCASSLGVISGNTIYFGEGSWLTVV.